This T cell receptor (beta chain) was recovered during a study of OX40 agonist ivuxolimab in advanced cancers. Looking at the study overall: Partial responses occurred in three patients (one hepatocellular carcinoma, two cutaneous melanoma).

Germline V CDR1 and CDR2: SGDLS, YYNGEE. The CDR3 has 16 amino acids. J lost 3 bases, V lost 3 bases, and 7 bases had no gene match. Produced via immunoSEQ multiplex PCR; TCRdb's table is partial and in-frame only. The sample gives over 25,000 clones, roughly 80% of which show up once; roughly 29% is in the top ten. As to this clone: Its matching antigen is unknown.

Study-wide points: The study observed clonal expansion of CD4+ and CD8+ blood T cells by week 6 at 0.1 to 3.0 mg/kg.

The sequencing here drew on CD4+ or CD8+ T cells sorted from blood, taken in a trial of the OX40 agonist ivuxolimab. This chain uses TRBV9 with TRBJ2-2; TRBD1 aligns across 8 bases. The TCR comes from an adult with an advanced solid tumor such as melanoma, head and neck, liver or kidney cancer. CDR3 loop: CASSGQGKVDTGELFF. In nucleotides, the CDR3 is TGTGCCAGCAGCGGACAGGGGAAAGTGGACACCGGGGAGCTGTTTTTT.